The rows below give T cell receptor beta chains drawn from one sample of a study of cytomegalovirus exposure and HLA in healthy donors. TCRdb keeps only in-frame clones here, not all; method: immunoSEQ multiplex PCR. The repertoire holds around 150,000 clones, roughly 88% seen once, with roughly 7.7% in the top ten. The sample consisted of PBMCs. All receptors derive from a woman aged 18 to 35 in good health and CMV-seropositive. Each CDR3 is given with its conserved first and last residue. D genes are given only for firm matches. The listing skips clone size in some rows; elsewhere it reads once, few, many or a size class.

clone_size,d_call,cdr3_length,v_call,j_call,cdr3_nt,cdr3_aa
NA,TRBD1,16,TRBV4-1,TRBJ1-5,TGCGCCAGCAGCCAGCCTTTACAGGGGACGCAACAGCCCCAGCATTTT,CASSQPLQGTQQPQHF
NA,NA,14,TRBV5-1,TRBJ1-2,TGCGCCAGCACCGGGACTGACAAAAACTATGGCTACACCTTC,CASTGTDKNYGYTF
NA,TRBD1,15,TRBV4-1,TRBJ1-5,TGCGCCAGCAGCCAGGGTGACAGGGGGGCTCAGCCCCAGCATTTT,CASSQGDRGAQPQHF
NA,TRBD2,16,TRBV9,TRBJ2-5,TGTGCCAGCAGCGCTGGACTAGCGGGAGTAAAAGAGACCCAGTACTTC,CASSAGLAGVKETQYF
NA,NA,11,TRBV28,TRBJ1-1,TGTGCCAGCAGTTTTCCTACTGAAGCTTTCTTT,CASSFPTEAFF
once,NA,14,TRBV28,TRBJ2-7,TGTGCCAGCAGCCTATACGAACCCCCCTACGAGCAGTACTTC,CASSLYEPPYEQYF
NA,NA,13,TRBV7-9,TRBJ1-3,TGTGCCAGCAGCTTACCGGGACTGAACACCATATATTTT,CASSLPGLNTIYF
NA,TRBD1,14,TRBV2,TRBJ1-5,TGTGCCAGCGAGGGACAGGGGTCCAATCAGCCCCAGCATTTT,CASEGQGSNQPQHF
few,TRBD1,16,TRBV6-5,TRBJ2-7,TGTGCCAGCAGTTCGGTGCCGGGACAGGGGGCGAGGGAGCAGTACTTC,CASSSVPGQGAREQYF
NA,TRBD1,15,TRBV6-6,TRBJ1-2,TGTGCCAGCAGTTACTCGGACAGGAAGGATGGTGGCTACACCTTC,CASSYSDRKDGGYTF
NA,TRBD1,14,TRBV5-1,TRBJ2-7,TGCGCCAGCAGCTTGCCCACAGGGGACAACGAGCAGTACTTC,CASSLPTGDNEQYF
NA,TRBD1,17,TRBV27,TRBJ2-1,TGTGCCAGCAGTTTACATTTGGGGGACAGCCTATACAATGAGCAGTTCTTC,CASSLHLGDSLYNEQFF
NA,TRBD2,17,TRBV5-4,TRBJ2-5,TGTGCCAGCAGCCGCCCGGGGGGGCCTTGGTACCAAGAGACCCAGTACTTC,CASSRPGGPWYQETQYF
NA,TRBD2,20,TRBV6-4,TRBJ2-3,TGTGCCAGCCAAAACCATGCACCCGGGACTAGCGGGGGGGGCACAGATACGCAGTATTTT,CASQNHAPGTSGGGTDTQYF
once,TRBD1,18,TRBV19,TRBJ2-1,TGTGCCAGTAGTATCTCCTCTTCGGGACAGGGTTACTACAATGAGCAGTTCTTC,CASSISSSGQGYYNEQFF
few,NA,17,TRBV21-1,TRBJ1-6,TGTGCCAGCAGCCAAATTCTGCGGAGCTCCTATAATTCACCCCTCCACTTT,CASSQILRSSYNSPLHF
few,NA,15,TRBV7-2,TRBJ2-7,TGTGCCAGCAGCTTATCACCTAGCAGTATCTACGAGCAGTACTTC,CASSLSPSSIYEQYF
NA,NA,12,TRBV28,TRBJ2-7,TGTGCCAGCAAAATGCTCGCGGGGGAGCAGTACTTC,CASKMLAGEQYF
NA,TRBD1,15,TRBV19,TRBJ1-4,TGTGCCAGTAGTCGGTTGGACAGGGGTAATGAAAAACTGTTTTTT,CASSRLDRGNEKLFF
NA,TRBD2,17,TRBV7-3,TRBJ2-1,TGTGCCAGCCAACTGACTAGCGGGGGTGCCCTTTACAATGAGCAGTTCTTC,CASQLTSGGALYNEQFF
NA,NA,14,TRBV6-1,TRBJ2-7,TGTGCCAGCAGTGTGGAGGGGATGACGAGGGAGCAGTACTTC,CASSVEGMTREQYF
NA,TRBD2,16,TRBV30,TRBJ2-3,TGTGCCTGGAGTTTCAAAAGCGGGGGGGCAACAGATACACAGTATTTT,CAWSFKSGGATDTQYF
NA,NA,15,TRBV4-1,TRBJ1-5,TGCGCCAGCAGCCAAGAAGACAGGAGCAATCAGCCCCAGCATTTT,CASSQEDRSNQPQHF
NA,NA,13,TRBV6-1,TRBJ2-2,TGTGCCAGCAGTGCCCAGGGGACCGGGGAGCTGTTTTTT,CASSAQGTGELFF
NA,NA,16,TRBV2,TRBJ2-1,TGTGCCAGCAGGTGGGGGGCCGGCGGGAGTGGGAATGAGCAGTTCTTC,CASRWGAGGSGNEQFF
NA,NA,16,TRBV28,TRBJ1-5,TGTGCCAGCAGGGTCGCTTCGGAACTACTTCATCAGCCCCAGCATTTT,CASRVASELLHQPQHF
once,NA,13,TRBV4-1,TRBJ2-4,TGCGCTTCGAGCGGACTAGCCAAAAACATTCAGTACTTC,CASSGLAKNIQYF
NA,NA,14,TRBV4-1,TRBJ2-7,TGCGCCAGCAGCCAACTCAACAGGGACTACGAGCAGTACTTC,CASSQLNRDYEQYF
NA,NA,13,TRBV2,TRBJ1-1,TGTGCCAGCAGTGAGGGACTTTACACTGAAGCTTTCTTT,CASSEGLYTEAFF
NA,TRBD2,15,TRBV5-1,TRBJ2-1,TGCGCCAGCAGCATCGCGGGGGGGAACTACAATGAGCAGTTCTTC,CASSIAGGNYNEQFF
NA,TRBD1,16,TRBV7-2,TRBJ1-1,TGTGCCAGCAGCTTAATGGACAGGGGGAGGGGGACTGAAGCTTTCTTT,CASSLMDRGRGTEAFF
NA,NA,14,TRBV2,TRBJ2-3,TGTGCCAGCAATCCCCCGGGGATGGGTGCTACGCAGTATTTT,CASNPPGMGATQYF
NA,TRBD1,15,TRBV14,TRBJ1-2,TGTGCCAGCAGCGAAGGGACAGGGGCGTACTATGGCTACACCTTC,CASSEGTGAYYGYTF
once,NA,13,TRBV7-2,TRBJ2-7,TGTGCCAGCAGCTTAGTCCTAGCACGGGAGCAGTACTTC,CASSLVLAREQYF
NA,NA,14,TRBV25-1,TRBJ1-1,TGTGCCAGCAGTGAAGGGGGCAGGGGCGGAAAGGCTTTCTTT,CASSEGGRGGKAFF
few,TRBD2,17,TRBV28,TRBJ2-4,TGTGCCAGCAGTTCCACGGGGGGTAGCGGGAGTAAAGACATTCAGTACTTC,CASSSTGGSGSKDIQYF
NA,NA,14,TRBV19,TRBJ2-3,TGTGCCAGTAGTTCACTACTTGGCACAGATACGCAGTATTTT,CASSSLLGTDTQYF
NA,TRBD2,17,TRBV28,TRBJ2-7,TGTGCCAGCAGTTCTCTAGCGGGGGGGCCCCGGTCCTACGAGCAGTACTTC,CASSSLAGGPRSYEQYF
once,TRBD1,14,TRBV18,TRBJ2-2,TGTGCCAGCACGGGACAGGGAATCTCCGGGGAGCTGTTTTTT,CASTGQGISGELFF
NA,TRBD1,19,TRBV19,TRBJ2-6,TGTGCCAGCCAAACTCTCCCGGGACAGGGGGCGCTCGGGGCCAACGTCCTGACTTTC,CASQTLPGQGALGANVLTF
NA,TRBD1,17,TRBV5-1,TRBJ2-7,TGCGCCAGCAGCTTGGTACCCTTCGGACAGGGGGCCGACGAGCAGTACTTC,CASSLVPFGQGADEQYF
NA,NA,14,TRBV18,TRBJ2-7,TGTGCCAGCTCACCACCGGGGCGACCCTACGAGCAGTACTTC,CASSPPGRPYEQYF
NA,NA,12,TRBV19,TRBJ1-2,TGTGCCAGTAGTGCAGCGCGGTATGGCTACACCTTC,CASSAARYGYTF
few,TRBD1,14,TRBV28,TRBJ1-2,TGTGCCAGCAGTTTGGACAGGGCGGTCGGGGGCTACACCTTC,CASSLDRAVGGYTF
NA,NA,15,TRBV2,TRBJ2-5,TGTGCCAGCAGTGTCAACAGGGGTCGGGGGGAGACCCAGTACTTC,CASSVNRGRGETQYF
few,NA,14,TRBV28,TRBJ1-5,TGTGCCAGCAGTTTGTATGGAGGGGATCAGCCCCAGCATTTT,CASSLYGGDQPQHF
NA,TRBD1,17,TRBV5-6,TRBJ1-2,TGTGCCAGCAGTCTGTACCCGGGACAGGGATCGTTGTATGGCTACACCTTC,CASSLYPGQGSLYGYTF
NA,TRBD1,16,TRBV7-6,TRBJ1-1,TGTGCCAGCAGCTTTTCCGGGACAGGAATTAACACTGAAGCTTTCTTT,CASSFSGTGINTEAFF
NA,NA,15,TRBV15,TRBJ1-2,TGTGCCACCAGCAGAGATCGTTCGGGTGCGGGTGGCTACACCTTC,CATSRDRSGAGGYTF
NA,TRBD1,16,TRBV5-1,TRBJ2-3,TGCGCCAGCAGCCGTCAGGGGGATACTAGCACAGATACGCAGTATTTT,CASSRQGDTSTDTQYF
NA,NA,16,TRBV27,TRBJ2-2,TGTGCCAGCAGCATAATATCCAGGGTGAACACCGGGGAGCTGTTTTTT,CASSIISRVNTGELFF
NA,NA,14,TRBV30,TRBJ1-1,TGTGCCTGGAGTAGGATGGACAGGAACACTGAAGCTTTCTTT,CAWSRMDRNTEAFF
NA,NA,15,TRBV7-3,TRBJ2-1,TGTGCCAGCAGCCCCGGAGGAATGAGCAGAACGTTCCAGTTCTTC,CASSPGGMSRTFQFF
NA,TRBD2,16,TRBV5-6,TRBJ2-7,TGTGCCAGCAGCCAAACTACTAGCGGGGTAGACTACGAGCAGTACTTC,CASSQTTSGVDYEQYF
once,NA,18,TRBV4-3,TRBJ1-4,TGCGCCAGCAGCCAAGATTTGGCAGGGGCCCTCACTAATGAAAAACTGTTTTTT,CASSQDLAGALTNEKLFF